Presented here are 13 T cell receptor beta chains from one specimen sequenced in a study of cytomegalovirus exposure and HLA in healthy donors. The PCR made use of 60 Vbeta and 13 Jbeta primers. Assay used: immunoSEQ multiplex PCR; TCRdb lists only in-frame clones, some missing. The sample comprises some 160,000 clones, roughly 68% of which are singletons, and roughly 4% rests with the top ten. Sequenced: PBMCs. The receptor set was obtained from a man aged 60 to 69 in good health and CMV-seronegative.

CDR3 DNA: TGTGCCAGCAGCTTAGTAGGAGGGCTAGCGGGAGGAGATACGCAGTATTTT. Protein product: CASSLVGGLAGGDTQYF. The rearrangement joins TRBV11-2 to TRBJ2-3; 11 nucleotides agree with TRBD2. The J segment lost 5 bases and the V segment lost 1 base, leaving 8 bases of the junction unmatched. The CDR3 is 17 residues long. Germline CDR1 and CDR2: SGHAT and FQNNGV.

The rearrangement uses TRBV7-9 and TRBJ2-7; TRBD1 aligns across 8 bases. Trimming at V came to 5 bases and at J to 3 bases, leaving 9 bases not matched to a gene. This CDR3 has 15 residues. Per the germline V gene, CDR1 is SEHNR and CDR2 is FQNEAQ (reference sequence). This CDR3 is CASSPRTGTLYEQYF. The CDR3 nucleotides read TGTGCCAGCAGCCCTCGGACAGGGACCCTCTACGAGCAGTACTTC.

CDR3 DNA: TGTGCCAGCACTCGGGGACAGGGTAACCTCTATGGCTACACCTTC. It translates to CASTRGQGNLYGYTF. The genes are TRBV6-5 and TRBJ1-2; 9 bases align to TRBD1. V lost 7 bases to trimming and J lost 4 bases; unmatched junction nucleotides: 10. The V gene's germline CDR1 is MNHEY and CDR2 SVGAGI. This CDR3 is built from 15 residues.

V gene TRBV5-1 combines with J gene TRBJ2-2, with TRBD1 matching 7 bases. The CDR3 runs 16 residues. Trimming removed 4 bases from V and 1 base from J; junction bases left unmatched: 7. Per germline, CDR1 SGHRS and CDR2 YFSETQ. The CDR3: CASSTLDRLNTGELFF. The CDR3 bases are TGCGCCAGCAGCACTTTGGACAGGCTGAACACCGGGGAGCTGTTTTTT. The full variable domain, with the rest looked up from reference TRBV5-1 and TRBJ2-2, is KAGVTQTPRYLIKTRGQQVTLSCSPISGHRSVSWYQQTPGQGLQFLFEYFSETQRNKGNFPGRFSGRQFSNSRSEMNVSTLELGDSALYLCASSTLDRLNTGELFFGEGSRLTVL.

The J gene is TRBJ2-2, the V gene TRBV6-5; 12 nucleotides line up with TRBD1. The J segment lost 4 bases and the V segment lost 6 bases, leaving 3 bases of the junction unmatched. Per the germline V gene, CDR1 is MNHEY and CDR2 is SVGAGI. The CDR3 has 15 amino acids. CDR3 region: CASSPGQGATGELFF. CDR3 sequence (DNA): TGTGCCAGCAGCCCGGGACAGGGGGCCACCGGGGAGCTGTTTTTT.

This sequence joins TRBV6-1 and TRBJ1-1; possible D gene TRBD1, 6 bases. The CDR3 length is 15 residues. The germline V gene encodes CDR1 MNHNS and CDR2 SASEGT. Trimming stripped 5 bases from V and 3 bases from J, with 16 bases between. The CDR3 coding sequence is TGTGCCAGCAGTCTACAGGGTGTGAGGGACACTGAAGCTTTCTTT. Translation gives CASSLQGVRDTEAFF.

This clone showed up just a few times. The chain combines TRBV7-3 with TRBJ2-1, with 10 bases lining up with TRBD2. The germline gives CDR1 SGHTA, CDR2 FQGTGA. The J segment lost 0 bases and the V segment lost 0 bases, leaving 5 bases of the junction unmatched. The CDR3 extends over 18 amino acids. CDR3 sequence: CASSLTSAGGSSYNEQFF. The CDR3 nucleotides are TGTGCCAGCAGCTTAACGTCAGCGGGGGGGAGCTCCTACAATGAGCAGTTCTTC.

The rearrangement uses TRBV6-5 and TRBJ1-1; D call uncertain. This CDR3 spans 11 amino acids. The V and J ends lost 6 bases and 6 bases respectively, with 8 bases between them. Germline-derived CDR1 and CDR2 are MNHEY and SVGAGI. This CDR3 is CASRAGAEAFF. The CDR3 DNA is TGTGCCAGCAGGGCCGGGGCTGAAGCTTTCTTT.

In this sample, this clone turned up a few times. The V and J genes are TRBV29-1 and TRBJ2-5, with 8 bases that match TRBD1. The V and J ends lost 3 bases and 1 base, in that order; junction bases with no gene match: 4. CDR1 and CDR2 (germline): SQVTM, ANQGSEA. The CDR3 covers 14 residues. DNA for the CDR3: TGCAGCGTTGAGGCAGGGGGCTTCCAAGAGACCCAGTACTTC. Its translation is CSVEAGGFQETQYF.

This clone was seen more than once but under ten times. V usage is TRBV4-2 and J usage is TRBJ2-3; 8 bases are shared with TRBD2. Trimming removed 3 bases from V and 5 bases from J; junction bases left unmatched: 7. This CDR3 is built from 15 residues. CDR1 LGHNA and CDR2 YNFKEQ come from the germline V gene. The CDR3 DNA reads TGTGCCAGCAGCCACGAGGCGGGAGGCCTAGATACGCAGTATTTT. Translating it yields CASSHEAGGLDTQYF.

This chain uses TRBV28 with TRBJ2-2; TRBD1 aligns across 8 bases. With 6 bases clipped from V and 1 base from J, the junction kept 10 bases outside the gene matches. Germline V CDR1 and CDR2: MDHEN, SYDVKM. The CDR3 loop spans 17 amino acids. As DNA, the CDR3 is TGTGCCAGCAGCTCAAGCCCAGGACAGGGGAACACCGGGGAGCTGTTTTTT. Amino acid sequence: CASSSSPGQGNTGELFF. The variable domain in full, completed from reference TRBV28 and TRBJ2-2, reads DVKVTQSSRYLVKRTGEKVFLECVQDMDHENMFWYRQDPGLGLRLIYFSYDVKMKEKGDIPEGYSVSREKKERFSLILESASTNQTSMYLCASSSSPGQGNTGELFFGEGSRLTVL.

This chain's CDR3 is CASTQTGGASDYGYTF. The CDR3, as DNA: TGTGCCAGCACTCAAACAGGGGGCGCATCAGACTATGGCTACACCTTC. This chain links TRBV6-6 with TRBJ1-2; 9 positions match TRBD1. Germline loops: CDR1 MNHNY, CDR2 SVGAGI (reference sequence). The CDR3 runs 16 residues. J lost 3 bases, V lost 7 bases, and 12 bases had no gene match.

This chain connects TRBV28 to TRBJ2-6; 11 bases are shared with TRBD1. This CDR3 is 15 amino acids long. Looked up from germline, CDR1 is MDHEN and CDR2 is SYDVKM. Unmatched junction bases numbered 4, after V lost 8 bases and J lost 4 bases. The CDR3 DNA reads TGTGCCAGCTGGGACAGGGGGAGCGGGGCCAACGTCCTGACTTTC. This translates into CASWDRGSGANVLTF. Complete variable domain (other parts from reference TRBV28 and TRBJ2-6): DVKVTQSSRYLVKRTGEKVFLECVQDMDHENMFWYRQDPGLGLRLIYFSYDVKMKEKGDIPEGYSVSREKKERFSLILESASTNQTSMYLCASWDRGSGANVLTFGAGSRLTVL.